This T cell receptor beta chain came from a study of T cell responses to AZD1222 COVID-19 vaccine (dated by TCRdb to the early 2020s). For the wider study: A total of about 250 trial participants underwent TCR sequencing, of whom more than 200 had received two doses of AZD1222 and around 25 had received two doses of the MenACWY control vaccine. Trial participants were enrolled by age into subgroups of 18-55, 56-69 and 70-plus years, and 148, 28 and 57 TCR-sequenced participants, respectively, were included in these subgroups.

Explained via the paper, the time point label denotes: about 28 days (+/-7) after the second vaccine dose. AZD1222 recipients given second doses at about 4 weeks or at about 12 weeks were pooled, since spike-specific TCR depth and breadth were not found to differ between the two schedules. The vaccinee samples were drawn from two UK trials, COV001 and COV002, one of which was a single-blind randomized controlled phase 2/3 trial testing AZD1222 (ChAdOx1 nCoV-19) in healthy adults. Trial participant PBMC samples were collected at day 0 and day 28 after the second dose for TCRbeta chain sequencing. The CDR3 regions of human TCRbeta chains were analyzed by immunosequencing. Concerning the study's data processing: Repertoire TCRs were matched against a reference library of SARS-CoV-2-specific TCRs generated with the MIRA antigen-specificity platform. Breadth meant the fraction of unique TCRs that were SARS-CoV-2-associated, whereas depth meant the fraction of total T cells that were SARS-CoV-2-associated. Each spike-specific TCR was assigned to its reactive spike region and to a CD4 or CD8 class using the MIRA data. Log10-transformed breadth and depth values were compared by one-way ANOVA with Sidak's multiple comparisons tests. This immuneACCESS table, as held by TCRdb, lists in-frame sequences with V and J called but not all clones. Of the missing ones, under half trace to an unresolved V gene in checked studies; the others have no known cause. That table gives V, J and clone size, and the DNA gave D and trimming. This sample has roughly 110,000 clones in its table, and approximately 90% of those were observed once. Of the sample, approximately 8.9% falls within the top ten clones.

There are 14 amino acids in the CDR3, from cysteine to phenylalanine inclusive. Only the CDR3 part of the read is kept: 42 bases, read in frame from the first base. The germline V gene (reference sequence) supplies CDR1 SEHNR and CDR2 FQNEAQ. Germline trimming: 1 base from V, 4 bases from J; junction bases outside gene matches: 1. What the authors observed across the whole study: After two AZD1222 doses, spike-specific TCR breadth and depth were significantly higher than at day 0 and than in MenACWY recipients. Conclusions about previously exposed vaccinees were limited because only six AZD1222 recipients were SARS-CoV-2 seropositive at baseline. CD4 TCRs associated with the vaccine covered the entire spike protein, and the dominant responses were in regions 160-218 and 743-854. Participants were mostly white British, with more females than males. The authors suggested clonal diversity may have been underestimated. The 56-69-year group was small, and its depth increase did not reach significance, likely because of low power. Epitopes outside the regions mutated in the B.1.351 and B.1.1.7 variants were reportedly recognized by nearly half of the unique spike-specific TCRs. Because no day 14 peak-response samples were available, the repertoires could be characterized only after the peak T cell response.

About this clone itself: The clone's antigen remains unknown. Base quality data are lacking; no much larger clone is found one base away.

Source: peripheral blood, taken 28 days after the second AZD1222 dose. Recombination joined TRBV7-9 with TRBJ2-3, with TRBD2 matching 8 junction bases. This receptor was obtained from an adult who received the AZD1222 COVID-19 vaccine. The DNA sequence is given as TGTGCCAGCAGCTTAGTAGCGGGACCAGATACGCAGTATTTT. This yields the protein CASSLVAGPDTQYF.